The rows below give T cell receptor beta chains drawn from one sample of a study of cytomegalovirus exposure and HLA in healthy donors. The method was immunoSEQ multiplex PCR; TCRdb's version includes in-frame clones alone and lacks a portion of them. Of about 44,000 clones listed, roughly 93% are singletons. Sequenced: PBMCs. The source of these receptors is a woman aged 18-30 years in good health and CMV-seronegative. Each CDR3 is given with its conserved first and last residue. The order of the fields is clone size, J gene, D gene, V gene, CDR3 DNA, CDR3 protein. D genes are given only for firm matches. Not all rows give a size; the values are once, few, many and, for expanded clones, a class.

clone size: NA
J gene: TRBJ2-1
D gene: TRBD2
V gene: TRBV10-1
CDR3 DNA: TGCGCCAGCAGTGAGCCCTCGGGTAGCGGGAATGAGCAGTTCTTC
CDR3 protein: CASSEPSGSGNEQFF

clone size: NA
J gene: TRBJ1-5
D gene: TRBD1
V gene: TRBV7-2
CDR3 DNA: TGTGCCAGCAGCTTAGTACTGGGACAGGGTGGATATAGCAATCAGCCCCAGCATTTT
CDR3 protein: CASSLVLGQGGYSNQPQHF

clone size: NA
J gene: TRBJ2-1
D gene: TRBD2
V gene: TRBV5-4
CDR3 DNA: TGTGCCAGCAGTCCCGGACTAGCGGACAATGAGCAGTTCTTC
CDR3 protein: CASSPGLADNEQFF

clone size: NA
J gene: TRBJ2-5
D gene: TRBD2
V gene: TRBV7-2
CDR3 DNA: TGTGCCAGCAGCACGGGACTAGCGGGAAAAGAGACCCAGTACTTC
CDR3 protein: CASSTGLAGKETQYF

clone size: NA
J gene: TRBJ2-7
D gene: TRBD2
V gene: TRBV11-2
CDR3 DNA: TGTGCCAGCAGCTTACAAGCGGGAGGCGCCCACGAGCAGTACTTC
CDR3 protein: CASSLQAGGAHEQYF

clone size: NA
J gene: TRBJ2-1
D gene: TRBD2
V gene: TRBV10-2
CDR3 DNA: TGCGCCAGCAGTCCCGGACTAGCGGGAGACAATGAGCAGTTCTTC
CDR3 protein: CASSPGLAGDNEQFF

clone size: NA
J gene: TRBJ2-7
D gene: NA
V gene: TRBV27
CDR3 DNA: TGTGCCAGCAGTTTTCCCGGGACTGCTAAATACGAGCAGTACTTC
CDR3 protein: CASSFPGTAKYEQYF

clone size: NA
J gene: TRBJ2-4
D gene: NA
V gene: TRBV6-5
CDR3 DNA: TGTGCCAGCAGTCCCGGACAGACCAAAAACATTCAGTACTTC
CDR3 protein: CASSPGQTKNIQYF

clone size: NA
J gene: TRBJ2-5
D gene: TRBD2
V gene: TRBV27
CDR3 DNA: TGTGCCAGCAGTTTATCGGTTAGCGGGGGATTACAAGAGACCCAGTACTTC
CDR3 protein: CASSLSVSGGLQETQYF

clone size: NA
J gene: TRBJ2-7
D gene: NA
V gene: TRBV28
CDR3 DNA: TGTGCCAGCAGTTTAGGGCAGTCCTCCTCCTACGAGCAGTACTTC
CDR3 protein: CASSLGQSSSYEQYF

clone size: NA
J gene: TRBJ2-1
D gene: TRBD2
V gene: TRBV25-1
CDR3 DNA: TGTGCCAGCAGTGAATGGGCTAGCGGGAGCTATGAGCAGTTCTTC
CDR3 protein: CASSEWASGSYEQFF

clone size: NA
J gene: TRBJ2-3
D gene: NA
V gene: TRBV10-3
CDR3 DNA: TGTGCCATCAGTCTAGAGGACATCAATACGCAGTATTTT
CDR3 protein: CAISLEDINTQYF

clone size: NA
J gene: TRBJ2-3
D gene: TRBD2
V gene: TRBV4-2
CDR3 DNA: TGTGCCAGCAGCCCTAAGCGGGAGGAGGTAGATACGCAGTATTTT
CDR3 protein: CASSPKREEVDTQYF

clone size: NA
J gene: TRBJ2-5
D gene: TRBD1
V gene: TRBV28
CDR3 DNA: TGTGCCAGCAGTTTATACGCGGGACAGGGGGAGACCCAGTACTTC
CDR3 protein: CASSLYAGQGETQYF

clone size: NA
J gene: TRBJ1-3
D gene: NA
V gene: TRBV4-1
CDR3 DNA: TGCGCCAGCAGCCATGTCACAGGAGACTCTGGAAACACCATATATTTT
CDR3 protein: CASSHVTGDSGNTIYF

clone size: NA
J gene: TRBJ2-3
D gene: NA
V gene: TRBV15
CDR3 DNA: TGTGCCACCAGCACCAGCCGGGGGTTAAACACAGATACGCAGTATTTT
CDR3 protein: CATSTSRGLNTDTQYF

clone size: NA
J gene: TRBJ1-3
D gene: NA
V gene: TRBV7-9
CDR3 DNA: TGTGCCAGCAGCTTAGGGTCGGGTTCTGGAAACACCATATATTTT
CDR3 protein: CASSLGSGSGNTIYF

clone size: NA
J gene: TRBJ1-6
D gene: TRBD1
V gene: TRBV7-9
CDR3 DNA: TGTGCCAGCAGCCCCGGACAGGGACGATATAATTCACCCCTCCACTTT
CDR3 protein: CASSPGQGRYNSPLHF

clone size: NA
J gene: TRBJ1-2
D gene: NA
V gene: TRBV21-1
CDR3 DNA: TGTGCCAGCAGCAAACTATCATATGGCTACACCTTC
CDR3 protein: CASSKLSYGYTF

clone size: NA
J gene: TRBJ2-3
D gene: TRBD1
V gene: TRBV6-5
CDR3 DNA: TGTGCCAGCAGTTACGGGGGACAGGGAACAGATACGCAGTATTTT
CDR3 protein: CASSYGGQGTDTQYF

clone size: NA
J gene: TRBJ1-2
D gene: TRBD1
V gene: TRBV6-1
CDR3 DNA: TGTGCCAGCAGTGAAAGGGGGTCGGACAGGGGAGGTGGCTACACCTTC
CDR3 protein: CASSERGSDRGGGYTF

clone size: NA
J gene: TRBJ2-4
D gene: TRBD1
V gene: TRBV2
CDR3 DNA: TGTGCCAGCAGCGCTACAGGGGGAGCCAAAAACATTCAGTACTTC
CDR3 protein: CASSATGGAKNIQYF

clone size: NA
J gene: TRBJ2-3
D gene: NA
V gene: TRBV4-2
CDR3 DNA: TGTGCCAGCAGCCAAGGACAGGATGTTTTAACAGATACGCAGTATTTT
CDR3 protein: CASSQGQDVLTDTQYF

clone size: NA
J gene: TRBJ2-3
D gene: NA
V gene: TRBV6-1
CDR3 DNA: TGTGCCAGCAGTGAAGTCGCAGATACGCAGTATTTT
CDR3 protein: CASSEVADTQYF

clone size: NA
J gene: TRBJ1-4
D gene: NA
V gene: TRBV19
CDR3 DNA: TGTGCCAGTAGCCAAAACCAGGGACAAAGGGAAAAACTGTTTTTT
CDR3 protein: CASSQNQGQREKLFF

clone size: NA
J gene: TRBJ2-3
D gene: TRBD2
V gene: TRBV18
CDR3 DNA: TGTGCCAGCTCACCAAATCTAGCGGGCGATACGCAGTATTTT
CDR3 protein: CASSPNLAGDTQYF

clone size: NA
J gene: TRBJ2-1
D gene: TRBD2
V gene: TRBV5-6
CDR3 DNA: TGTGCCAGCAGCGGACTAGCGGGGGGGTCCTACAATGAGCAGTTCTTC
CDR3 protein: CASSGLAGGSYNEQFF

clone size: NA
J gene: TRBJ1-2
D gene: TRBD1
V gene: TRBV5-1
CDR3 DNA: TGCGCCAGCAGCCGGGACCTGGACAGGGAAGGCGGCTACACCTTC
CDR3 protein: CASSRDLDREGGYTF

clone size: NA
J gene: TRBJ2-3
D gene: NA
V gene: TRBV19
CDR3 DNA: TGTGCCAGGGGGGCAGGGTTTACAGATACGCAGTATTTT
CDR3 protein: CARGAGFTDTQYF

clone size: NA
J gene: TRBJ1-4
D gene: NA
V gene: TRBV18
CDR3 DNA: TGTGCCAGCTCAACAGGGGAAAAACTGTTTTTT
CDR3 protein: CASSTGEKLFF

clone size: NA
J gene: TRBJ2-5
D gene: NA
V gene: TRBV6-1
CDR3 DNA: TGTGCCAGCAGTGAAATGGCAGGGCAAGAGACCCAGTACTTC
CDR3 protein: CASSEMAGQETQYF

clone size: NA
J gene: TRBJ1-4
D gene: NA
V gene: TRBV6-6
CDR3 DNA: TGTGCCAGCGGCAGACAGCTTTTTAATGAAAAACTGTTTTTT
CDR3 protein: CASGRQLFNEKLFF

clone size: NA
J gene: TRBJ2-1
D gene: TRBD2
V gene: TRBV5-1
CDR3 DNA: TGCGCCAGCCTATCTGGACTAGCGGGTGACAATGAGCAGTTCTTC
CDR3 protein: CASLSGLAGDNEQFF

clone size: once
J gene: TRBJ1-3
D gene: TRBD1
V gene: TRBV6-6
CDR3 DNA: TGTGCCAGCAGTTACCCGGGACAGGGTGGAAACACCATATATTTT
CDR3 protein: CASSYPGQGGNTIYF

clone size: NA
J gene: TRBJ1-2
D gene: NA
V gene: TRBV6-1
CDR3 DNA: TGTGCCAGCAGTGGCGGGACGCCCAGCAACTACTATGGCTACACCTTC
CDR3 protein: CASSGGTPSNYYGYTF

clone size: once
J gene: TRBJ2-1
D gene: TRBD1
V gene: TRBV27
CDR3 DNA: TGTGCCAGCAGCGATACGGACAGGGGTACGGATGAGCAGTTCTTC
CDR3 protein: CASSDTDRGTDEQFF

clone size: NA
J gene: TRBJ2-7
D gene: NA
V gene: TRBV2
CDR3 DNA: TGTGCCAGCAGGGGAGGCGGAGTCTACGAGCAGTACTTC
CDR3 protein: CASRGGGVYEQYF

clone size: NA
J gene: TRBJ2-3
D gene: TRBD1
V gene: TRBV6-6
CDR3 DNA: TGTGCCAGCAGTTCAAACAGGGGGCTTGTAGATACGCAGTATTTT
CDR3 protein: CASSSNRGLVDTQYF

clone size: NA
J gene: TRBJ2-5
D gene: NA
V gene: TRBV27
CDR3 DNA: TGTGCCAGCAGTTACACAGACACAGAGACCCAGTACTTC
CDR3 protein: CASSYTDTETQYF

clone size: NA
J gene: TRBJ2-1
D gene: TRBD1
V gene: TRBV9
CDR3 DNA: TGTGCCAGCAGCCCAGATTTCGGGACAGGGGGCCCCTCTTACAATGAGCAGTTCTTC
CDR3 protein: CASSPDFGTGGPSYNEQFF